This T cell receptor (beta chain) was captured by sequencing in a study of blood T cell repertoires in COVID-19. Study summary: PBMCs, B-cell-depleted T cells, or T cells provided the cDNA or gDNA that made up the material.

Participants reported their clinical history, and cohort assignment relied on those reports. The authors' processing: Counts of nucleated cells, estimated from reference gene primer amplification, were obtained. Assay: immunoSEQ multiplex PCR; the TCRdb copy retains only in-frame clones and omits some. V and J calls and clone size are copied from that table; D and trimming were computed from the DNA. The sample holds some 200,000 clones, 80% to 90% seen once. V gave up 6 bases and J gave up 9 bases; unmatched junction bases: 7. The CDR3 extends over 13 amino acids. Germline-derived CDR1 and CDR2 are SNHLY and FYNNEI.

The V gene is TRBV2, the J gene TRBJ2-1, with 8 bases aligning to TRBD2. Sample: PBMCs or T cells enriched from blood (not recorded which). The TCR originated in a man aged 35-49 years who had recovered from COVID-19. CDR3 region: CASRGLGGGEQFF. DNA of the CDR3: TGTGCCAGCAGGGGACTAGGAGGAGGTGAGCAGTTCTTC.